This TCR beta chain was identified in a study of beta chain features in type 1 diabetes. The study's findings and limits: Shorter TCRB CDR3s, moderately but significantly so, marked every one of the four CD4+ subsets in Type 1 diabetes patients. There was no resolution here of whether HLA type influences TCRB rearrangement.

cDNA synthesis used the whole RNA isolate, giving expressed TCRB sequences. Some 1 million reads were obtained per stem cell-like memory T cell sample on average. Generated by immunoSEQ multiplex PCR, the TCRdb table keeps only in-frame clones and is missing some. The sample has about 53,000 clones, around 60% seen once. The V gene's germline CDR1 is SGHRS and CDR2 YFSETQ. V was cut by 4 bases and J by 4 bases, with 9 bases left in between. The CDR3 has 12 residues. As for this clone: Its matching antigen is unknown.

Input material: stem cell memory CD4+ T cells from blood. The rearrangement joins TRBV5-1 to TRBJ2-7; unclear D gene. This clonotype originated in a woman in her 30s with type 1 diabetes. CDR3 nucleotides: TGCGCCAGCAGCCAGGATAGGTACGAGCAGTACTTC. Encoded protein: CASSQDRYEQYF.